The T cell receptor (beta chain) under discussion was sequenced for a study of identical twins. This CDR3 region has 17 residues. The germline CDR1 and CDR2 sequences are MNHEY and SMNVEV (reference sequence). V gave up 10 bases and J gave up 4 bases, with 26 bases separating them. Study-wide results and caveats: Not following the same donors, the study drew its conclusions from cross-sectional statistical analysis.

This clonotype was recorded a few times. Antigen unknown. Each cDNA held unique molecular identifiers, and template switching gave it a universal primer site. TCRdb reprocessed the 5' RACE reads via MiXCR and lists one record per CDR3 protein. The sample holds more than 400,000 distinct CDR3 sequences, 13% to 15% seen once. The sample was also linked to a second study, of yellow fever vaccine responses in identical twins.

The origin of this receptor is a woman between 18 and 30 years old in good health. Material: CD4+ T cells sorted from blood. The genes are TRBV27 and TRBJ2-1; D is ambiguous. CDR3 sequence reads: CATSPPSSGLLYNEQFF. CDR3 coding DNA: TGTGCCACTTCCCCCCCCTCCTCTGGTCTACTATACAATGAGCAGTTCTTC.